The clone carrying this T cell receptor beta chain was seen a few times. Original methodology: Amplification with reference gene primers provided the estimates of nucleated cell counts. Sequenced by immunoSEQ multiplex PCR; TCRdb stores in-frame clones only, minus some. V and J calls and clone size are those listed in that table; D and trimming were worked out from the DNA. The sample yields 130,000 or so clones, approximately 90% seen once. V lost 6 bases, J lost 1 base, and 9 bases stayed unmatched. The germline gives CDR1 KGHSH, CDR2 LQKENI. The length of the CDR3 is 15 residues. This sample was taken from a study of blood T cell repertoires in COVID-19.

This TCR was recovered from a man aged 70 or older with active COVID-19. Specimen: peripheral blood. The rearrangement uses TRBV18 and TRBJ2-7; TRBD1 matches at 7 bases. The CDR3 spells CASSPDREGSYEQYF. The CDR3 DNA follows: TGTGCCAGCTCTCCCGACAGGGAAGGGTCCTACGAGCAGTACTTC.